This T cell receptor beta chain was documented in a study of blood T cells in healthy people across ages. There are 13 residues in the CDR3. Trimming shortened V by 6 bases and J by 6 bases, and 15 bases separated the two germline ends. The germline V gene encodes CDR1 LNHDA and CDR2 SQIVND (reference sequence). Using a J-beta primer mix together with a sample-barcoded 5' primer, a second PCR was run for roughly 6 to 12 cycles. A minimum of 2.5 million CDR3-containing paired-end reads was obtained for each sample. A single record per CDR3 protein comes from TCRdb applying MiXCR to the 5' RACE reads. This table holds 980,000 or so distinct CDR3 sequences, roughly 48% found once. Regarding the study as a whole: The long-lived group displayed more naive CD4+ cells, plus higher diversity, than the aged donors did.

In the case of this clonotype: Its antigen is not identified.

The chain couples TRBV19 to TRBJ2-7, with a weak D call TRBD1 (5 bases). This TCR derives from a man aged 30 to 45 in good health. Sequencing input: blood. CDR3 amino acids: CASSTTVNGEQYF. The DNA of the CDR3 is TGTGCCAGTAGCACGACAGTGAACGGCGAGCAGTACTTC. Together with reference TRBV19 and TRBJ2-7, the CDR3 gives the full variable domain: DGGITQSPKYLFRKEGQNVTLSCEQNLNHDAMYWYRQDPGQGLRLIYYSQIVNDFQKGDIAEGYSVSREKKESFPLTVTSAQKNPTAFYLCASSTTVNGEQYFGPGTRLTVT.